This TCR beta chain emerged from a study of blood T cells in healthy people across ages. A second PCR of about 7 to 12 cycles used a sample-barcoded 5' primer and a J-beta primer mix. TCRdb re-called the 5' RACE reads through MiXCR, storing one row per CDR3 protein. Altogether some 700,000 distinct CDR3 sequences are present, around 40% being singletons, with the ten largest covering 20% to 25%. The clonotype comes from a woman aged 55-69 years in good health. Sequenced sample: blood.

CDR3 in amino acids: CSAPTGTGSHEQYF. For the CDR3, the DNA is TGCAGTGCTCCTACCGGGACAGGGTCCCACGAGCAGTACTTC. The chain employs TRBV20-1 and TRBJ2-7, with 9 positions matching TRBD1. Per germline, CDR1 DFQATT and CDR2 SNEGSKA (reference sequence). The CDR3 consists of 14 residues. The J segment lost 5 bases and the V segment lost 5 bases, leaving 10 bases of the junction unmatched.